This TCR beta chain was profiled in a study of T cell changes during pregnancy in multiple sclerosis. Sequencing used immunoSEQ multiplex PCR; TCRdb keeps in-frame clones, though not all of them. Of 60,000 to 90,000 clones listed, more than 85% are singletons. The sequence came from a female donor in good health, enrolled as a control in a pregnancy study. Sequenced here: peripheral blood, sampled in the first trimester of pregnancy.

The DNA of the CDR3 is TGTGCCAGCAGTTTTGTACCGGGAGGGCAGGGCGAGCAGTACTTC. Translating it yields CASSFVPGGQGEQYF. The V and J genes are TRBV27 and TRBJ2-7; TRBD2 matches at 8 bases. V lost 3 bases to trimming and J lost 6 bases; unmatched junction nucleotides: 10. The germline V gene encodes CDR1 MNHEY and CDR2 SMNVEV (reference sequence). The CDR3 runs 15 residues.